This T cell receptor beta chain was recovered during a study of CD8+ T cells in alopecia areata. Findings and limits, study-wide: The treated group had a single nonresponder, limiting CD8+ expansion-response conclusions.

This clone was found a few times. Antigen: not known. Extracted RNA was reverse transcribed into cDNA, the sequencing template. Assay used: immunoSEQ multiplex PCR; TCRdb lists only in-frame clones, some missing. The sample lists 150,000 or so clones; about 59% were seen once. The germline CDR1 and CDR2 sequences are MDHEN and SYDVKM. V lost 7 bases and J lost 4, with 16 bases in between. This CDR3 has 14 residues. Treatment in this sample: oral pan-JAK inhibitor, 5-10 mg twice daily. Alopecia areata patients provided lesional scalp punch biopsies and peripheral blood. PBMCs, the starting material, were the source of sorted CD4+ and CD8+ T cells.

The chain links TRBV28 to TRBJ1-2; no firm D call. This sequence originates from a human donor with alopecia areata. This sample comprised CD8+ T cells sorted from blood, obtained at week 4, from a patient treated with tofacitinib. The CDR3 bases are TGTGCCAGCATCCAGCGGGGTTTCAGCTATGGCTACACCTTC. This sequence encodes CASIQRGFSYGYTF.